These 19 T cell receptor beta chains were all obtained from the same sample, sequenced in a study of regulatory T cells in long-lasting Graves disease. Time point indicated: persistent/refractory GD, antithyroid drugs over 5 years with positive TRAb. Construction of the TCR library relied on RNA isolated from PBMCs. Assembly of TCR beta libraries relied on iRepertoire HTBI primers together with Arm-PCR of CDR3 regions. TCRdb re-called the multiplex PCR reads with MiXCR, one entry per CDR3 protein. This repertoire shows hundreds of thousands of distinct CDR3 sequences, around 20% found once; its top ten account for 7.8%. The sequenced sample was peripheral blood mononuclear cells (PBMCs), obtained when the disease was refractory, from a patient treated with antithyroid drugs. These receptors all come from a female donor with Graves disease.

The chain recombines TRBV6-9 with TRBJ2-2, with D perhaps matching TRBD2 (5 bases). The CDR3 has 14 amino acids. Germline V gene lookup returns CDR1 MNHGY and CDR2 SVAAGI. V was pared by 4 bases and J by 7 bases, with 13 bases between. CDR3 loop: CASSSAVRGGELFF. In nucleotides, the CDR3 is TGTGCCAGCAGTTCCGCCGTCCGGGGCGGGGAGCTGTTTTTT.

This clonotype was found a few times. J is TRBJ2-5 and V is TRBV20-1, with 8 bases lining up with TRBD2. The CDR3 spans 14 residues. V lost 2 bases to trimming and J lost 4 bases; unmatched junction nucleotides: 6. The germline V gene has CDR1 DFQATT and CDR2 SNEGSKA (reference sequence). This CDR3 is CSARLAGGRETQYF. CDR3 DNA: TGCAGTGCTAGACTCGCGGGAGGAAGAGAGACCCAGTACTTC.

This clonotype was counted between two and nine times. A single base separates this from a much larger clone, so it may be a read error. The CDR3 does not end in the conserved phenylalanine or tryptophan, so this is likely a read error. The V and J genes are TRBV28 and TRBJ1-1; tentative D call: TRBD1 (5 bases). Germline CDR1 is MDHEN and CDR2 is SYDVKM. The germline V and J ends were trimmed by 2 bases and 2 bases, with 9 bases remaining between them. This CDR3 spans 14 amino acids. CDR3 region: CASSLRGFNTEAFL. DNA of the CDR3: TGTGCCAGCAGTTTAAGGGGTTTCAACACTGAAGCTTTCCTT.

There are many counts of this clonotype. J is TRBJ1-5 and V is TRBV28, with TRBD1 as a possible D gene (5 bases). Germline V gives CDR1 MDHEN, CDR2 SYDVKM. V was cut by 4 bases and J by 7 bases, with 17 bases left in between. There are 15 residues in the CDR3. CDR3 nucleotide sequence: TGTGCCAGCAGTTCCGAAGGGGCTAACAAGCAGCCCCAGCATTTT. Encoded protein: CASSSEGANKQPQHF. The complete variable domain, with remaining parts taken from reference TRBV28 and TRBJ1-5, reads DVKVTQSSRYLVKRTGEKVFLECVQDMDHENMFWYRQDPGLGLRLIYFSYDVKMKEKGDIPEGYSVSREKKERFSLILESASTNQTSMYLCASSSEGANKQPQHFGDGTRLSIL.

The chain carries TRBV6-1 and TRBJ2-2; 8 bases line up with TRBD2. Germline lookup yields CDR1 MNHNS and CDR2 SASEGT. This CDR3 contains 16 residues. V trimming: 2 bases; J trimming: 5 bases; junction bases outside the gene matches: 7. CDR3 DNA sequence: TGTGCCAGCAGTGAACGGGGCGGGAGGAGAACCGGGGAGCTGTTTTTT. Encoded protein: CASSERGGRRTGELFF.

The chain has TRBV5-5 and TRBJ2-6, with TRBD1 as a possible D gene (6 bases). Germline values: CDR1 SGHKS, CDR2 YYEKEE (reference sequence). V was clipped by 4 bases and J by 1 base, with 12 bases between them. This CDR3 region has 16 residues. DNA for the CDR3: TGTGCCAGCAGCGTACAGGGTGGTTCTGGGGCCAACGTCCTGACTTTC. This translates into CASSVQGGSGANVLTF.

The chain links TRBV20-1 to TRBJ2-3, with 7 bases lining up with TRBD2. Germline V gene lookup returns CDR1 DFQATT and CDR2 SNEGSKA (reference sequence). Trimming at V came to 1 base and at J to 2 bases, leaving 6 bases not matched to a gene. There are 15 residues in the CDR3. CDR3: CSARGASGVTDTQYF. The CDR3 DNA reads as TGCAGTGCTAGAGGGGCTAGCGGAGTCACAGATACGCAGTATTTT.

The chain links TRBV19 to TRBJ2-2; maybe TRBD2 (5 bases). Per the germline V gene, CDR1 is LNHDA and CDR2 is SQIVND (reference sequence). With 0 bases removed from V and 6 bases from J, the gap between germline ends came to 20 bases. The CDR3 contains 18 residues. In nucleotides, the CDR3 is TGTGCCAGTAGTATAGATCTAGCCGGACTCAGAGTCGCCGGGGAGCTGTTTTTT. Its translation is CASSIDLAGLRVAGELFF.

This clonotype was found many times. V is TRBV2 and J is TRBJ2-7; perhaps TRBD2 as D (5 bases). CDR1 SNHLY and CDR2 FYNNEI come from the germline V gene. CDR3 length equals 14 residues. V lost 4 bases and J 2 bases, leaving 12 bases between the germline ends. The CDR3 nucleotides read TGTGCCAGCAGTGCCTCGCTCGGGGCCTACGAGCAGTACTTC. It codes for CASSASLGAYEQYF.

In this sample, this clonotype turned up many times. V gene TRBV12-3 or TRBV12-4 combines with J gene TRBJ1-4; tentative D call: TRBD1 (5 bases). CDR3 length: 15 amino acids. Trimming removed 0 bases from V and 2 bases from J, with 7 bases in between. The CDR3 loop is CASSLAGRTNEKLFF. Here the CDR3 DNA reads TGTGCCAGCAGTTTAGCGGGGCGGACTAATGAAAAACTGTTTTTT.

This clonotype was seen ten or more times. The J gene is TRBJ2-5, the V gene TRBV11-2, with D possibly matching TRBD1 (7 bases). The CDR3 runs 15 residues. Germline lookup yields CDR1 SGHAT and CDR2 FQNNGV. The V end lost 4 bases, the J end lost 5 bases, and 17 bases lay between the germline ends. CDR3 protein: CASSSPMTGRETQYF. Written as DNA, the CDR3 is TGTGCCAGCAGCTCACCTATGACAGGGAGGGAGACCCAGTACTTC.

With regard to this clonotype: Germline and junction disagree at one end, which may indicate a read error. The chain has TRBV12-3 or TRBV12-4 and TRBJ1-5; 7 bases line up with TRBD1. The CDR3 spans 16 residues. The CDR3 DNA is TGTGCCAGCGGTTTCGCACAGGGGAATGGCAATCAGCCCCAGCATTTT. As protein: CASGFAQGNGNQPQHF.

This clonotype occurred many times. V gene TRBV7-9 combines with J gene TRBJ2-5; 7 nucleotides line up with TRBD1. V shed 5 bases and J 4 bases; nucleotides not matched to a gene: 4. Germline V lookup: CDR1 SEHNR, CDR2 FQNEAQ (reference sequence). CDR3 length equals 13 residues. The CDR3 DNA reads as TGTGCCAGCAGCCACCCAGGGGGAGAGACCCAGTACTTC. It yields the protein CASSHPGGETQYF.

The chain employs TRBV4-1 and TRBJ1-2; TRBD1 is a possible D gene (5 bases). CDR1 is MGHRA, CDR2 YSYEKL, per germline. V gave up 0 bases and J gave up 8 bases, with 19 bases separating them. CDR3 length equals 16 residues. The CDR3 bases are TGCGCCAGCAGCCAAGAAAGACTCGCCAGGGTAGGAGGCTACACCTTC. Translation gives CASSQERLARVGGYTF.

This clonotype was counted many times. V usage is TRBV28 and J usage is TRBJ2-6; D is perhaps TRBD1 (7 bases). The CDR3 contains 17 residues. V lost 2 bases, J lost 1 base, and 12 bases lay in between. Germline-derived CDR1 and CDR2 are MDHEN and SYDVKM. The CDR3 loop is CASSLDRDFSGANVLTF. As DNA, the CDR3 is TGTGCCAGCAGTTTAGACAGGGACTTTTCTGGGGCCAACGTCCTGACTTTC.

Note on this clonotype: An end of the junction does not agree with germline; a read error may underlie this. This sequence joins TRBV15 and TRBJ2-7; no clear D gene. Germline V lookup: CDR1 LNHNV, CDR2 YYDKDF (reference sequence). CDR3 length equals 16 residues. The CDR3 spells CATCRGPRSGSYEQYF. CDR3 bases: TGTGCCACCTGCAGAGGCCCAAGATCAGGATCCTACGAGCAGTACTTC.

This clonotype was seen repeatedly, ten times or more. The genes are TRBV11-2 and TRBJ1-2; D gene unclear. This CDR3 region has 13 residues. CDR1 is SGHAT, CDR2 FQNNGV, per germline. Trimming left V 4 bases short and J 1 base short, with 7 bases between. CDR3 sequence reads: CASSSILNYGYTF. CDR3 coding DNA: TGTGCCAGCAGCTCCATACTTAACTATGGCTACACCTTC. The variable domain in full, with the rest retrieved from reference TRBV11-2 and TRBJ1-2, is EAGVAQSPRYKIIEKRQSVAFWCNPISGHATLYWYQQILGQGPKLLIQFQNNGVVDDSQLPKDRFSAERLKGVDSTLKIQPAKLEDSAVYLCASSSILNYGYTFGSGTRLTVV.

This clonotype has ten or more counts. V and J are TRBV5-1 and TRBJ1-1; D not certain. The CDR3 contains 13 residues. Germline lookup yields CDR1 SGHRS and CDR2 YFSETQ. Trimming removed 5 bases from V and 0 bases from J, with 8 bases in between. The CDR3, as DNA: TGCGCCAGCAGGGCGGAGATGAACACTGAAGCTTTCTTT. This gives the protein CASRAEMNTEAFF.

The gene calls are TRBV6-1 and TRBJ1-1; no reliable D call. The CDR3 is 14 amino acids. Germline loops: CDR1 MNHNS, CDR2 SASEGT. The V and J ends lost 6 bases and 1 base respectively, with 12 bases between them. The CDR3 loop is CASSPQYQNTEAFF. As DNA, the CDR3 is TGTGCCAGCAGCCCACAGTATCAGAACACTGAAGCTTTCTTT.